The entry that follows covers one T cell receptor (beta chain) sequence. In its sample, this clone was seen a few times. Its target antigen remains unknown. No base quality information exists; no much larger clone differs at one position. The sample comes from a study of T cell changes during pregnancy in multiple sclerosis (dated by TCRdb to about 2019). For context, the study as a whole: The study examined how the T cell repertoire changed over the course of pregnancy in women with multiple sclerosis.

The receptor library was made with the immunoSEQ multiplex PCR assay. In TCRdb, the immuneACCESS table is reduced to in-frame sequences with V and J assigned. These tables do not hold every clone; where another copy was compared, an unresolved V gene accounts for under half, and the others remain unexplained. Across this sample there are some 54,000 clones, with 93% seen only once. The top ten clones comprise approximately 1.7% of the sample. The CDR3 spans 14 residues, from the cysteine through the phenylalanine. This entry keeps only the CDR3 DNA: 42 bases, framed from base 1. Compared with germline, V lacks 1 base and J lacks 13 bases; bases without a gene match: 10. CDR1 SGHNT and CDR2 YENEEA are derived from the germline V gene.

The source of this sequence is a female donor with multiple sclerosis, enrolled in a pregnancy study. The sample in question was peripheral blood, obtained after pregnancy. This sequence uses TRBV11-3 and TRBJ2-1; TRBD2 lines up with 7 middle nucleotides. The CDR3 reads CASSLALVGGTQFF. The DNA reads TGTGCCAGCAGCTTAGCATTGGTGGGGGGGACTCAGTTCTTC.